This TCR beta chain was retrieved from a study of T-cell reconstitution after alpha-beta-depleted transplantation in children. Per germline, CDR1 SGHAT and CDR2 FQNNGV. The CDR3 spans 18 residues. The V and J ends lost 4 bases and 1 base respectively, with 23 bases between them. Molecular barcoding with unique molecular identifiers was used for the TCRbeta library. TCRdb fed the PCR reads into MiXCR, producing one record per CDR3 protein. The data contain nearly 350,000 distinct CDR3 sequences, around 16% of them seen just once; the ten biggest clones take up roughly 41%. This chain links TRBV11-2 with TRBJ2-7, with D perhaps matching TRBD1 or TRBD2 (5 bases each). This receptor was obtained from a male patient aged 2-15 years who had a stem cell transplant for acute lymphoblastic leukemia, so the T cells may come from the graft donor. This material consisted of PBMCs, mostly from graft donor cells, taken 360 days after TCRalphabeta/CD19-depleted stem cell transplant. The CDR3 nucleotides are TGTGCCAGCAGCTCCCGAGCGGTTGGCCCCTCAGGGTCCTACGAGCAGTACTTC. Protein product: CASSSRAVGPSGSYEQYF.